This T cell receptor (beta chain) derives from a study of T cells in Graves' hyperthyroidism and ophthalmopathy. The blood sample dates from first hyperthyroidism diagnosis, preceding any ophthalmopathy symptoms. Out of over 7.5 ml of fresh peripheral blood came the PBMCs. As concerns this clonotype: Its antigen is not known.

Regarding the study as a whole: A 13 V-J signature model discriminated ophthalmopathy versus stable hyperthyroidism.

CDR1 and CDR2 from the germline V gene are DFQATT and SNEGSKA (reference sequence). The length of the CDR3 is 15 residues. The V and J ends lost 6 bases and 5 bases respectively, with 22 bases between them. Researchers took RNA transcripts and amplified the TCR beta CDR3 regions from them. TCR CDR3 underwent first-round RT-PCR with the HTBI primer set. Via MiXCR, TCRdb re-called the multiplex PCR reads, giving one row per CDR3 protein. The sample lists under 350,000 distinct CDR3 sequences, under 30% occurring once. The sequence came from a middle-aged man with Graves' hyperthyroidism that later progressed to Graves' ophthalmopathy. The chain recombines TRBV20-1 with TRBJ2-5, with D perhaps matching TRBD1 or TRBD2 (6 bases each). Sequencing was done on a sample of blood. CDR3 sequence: CSAPRKTWRGETQYF. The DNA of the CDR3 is TGCAGTGCCCCACGAAAGACATGGAGGGGGGAGACCCAGTACTTC.